This TCR beta chain was observed in a study of T-cell memory formation after mild COVID-19. Study details: Most TCR clusters belonged to a single donor.

The germline V gene has CDR1 SEHNR and CDR2 FQNEAQ (reference sequence). V was shortened by 3 bases and J by 10 bases, with 3 bases between the two germline ends. This CDR3 region has 10 residues. Findings and limits, study-wide: Within pre-infection memory, some responding clones were found, suggesting cross-reactive memory joined. Day 37-peaking second-wave clones had unconfirmed SARS-CoV-2 specificity.

This clonotype was seen repeatedly, ten times or more. The antigen remains undetermined. TCRdb called the 5' RACE reads again in MiXCR, with one record for every CDR3 protein. The sample yields under 550,000 distinct CDR3 sequences, 18% seen once. Material: PBMCs or a T cell subset sorted from them (not recorded which). The chain carries TRBV7-9 and TRBJ2-2; D is undetermined. The TCR originated in a man aged 18 to 30 who had mild COVID-19 (a few samples of this study predate the infection). Cell type and time point are not known. CDR3 region: CASSFEELFF. The CDR3 nucleotides are TGTGCCAGCAGCTTTGAGGAGCTGTTTTTT.